Listed below are T cell receptor beta chains from one sample, sequenced in a study of beta chain features in type 1 diabetes. Profiled with immunoSEQ multiplex PCR; TCRdb holds only in-frame clones, not every one. The repertoire includes some 400,000 clones, approximately 15% of them detected once, and under 0.02% sits in the top ten. The sequenced sample consisted of naive CD4+ T cells from blood. The origin of the receptors is a young woman in good health. CDR3s include the opening cysteine and the closing phenylalanine or tryptophan. The D gene is left open where the match is weak. Clone size is given for some rows only: seen once, a few or many times, or a class if the clone is expanded.

TRBD2	TRBV7-3	-	TRBJ2-5	CASSASGGWVQTQYF	TGTGCCAGCAGCGCATCGGGGGGATGGGTCCAGACCCAGTACTTC
TRBD2	TRBV2	few	TRBJ2-1	CASSVEGLAGGNEQFF	TGTGCCAGCAGTGTGGAGGGACTAGCGGGAGGCAATGAGCAGTTCTTC
TRBD1	TRBV4-2	few	TRBJ2-7	CASSRDGTGGLDEQYF	TGTGCCAGCAGCCGAGACGGGACAGGGGGTTTGGACGAGCAGTACTTC
TRBD2	TRBV4-1	-	TRBJ2-1	CASSQGLAGGGYNEQFF	TGCGCCAGCAGCCAAGGACTAGCGGGAGGAGGGTACAATGAGCAGTTCTTC
TRBD1	TRBV4-1	-	TRBJ2-1	CASSLDRVSYNEQFF	TGCGCCAGCAGCCTCGACAGGGTATCCTACAATGAGCAGTTCTTC
TRBD1	TRBV29-1	few	TRBJ2-7	CSVRYPGQGAYEQYF	TGCAGCGTTCGATATCCGGGACAGGGGGCCTACGAGCAGTACTTC
TRBD1	TRBV5-1	-	TRBJ2-3	CASSIGTDSWDTQYF	TGCGCCAGCAGCATCGGGACAGACAGTTGGGATACGCAGTATTTT
-	TRBV5-4	few	TRBJ1-1	CASSLATVGTEAFF	TGTGCCAGCAGCTTGGCCACAGTAGGCACTGAAGCTTTCTTT
TRBD2	TRBV5-1	few	TRBJ2-3	CASKGTSDTDTQYF	TGCGCCAGCAAGGGGACTAGCGACACAGATACGCAGTATTTT
-	TRBV7-3	-	TRBJ2-6	CASSFTRGGNVLTF	TGTGCCAGCAGCTTCACAAGGGGGGGAAACGTCCTGACTTTC
TRBD1	TRBV6-6	few	TRBJ1-5	CASSYARGPGPQHF	TGTGCCAGCAGTTACGCCAGGGGGCCTGGGCCCCAGCATTTT
-	TRBV6-1	-	TRBJ2-5	CASSGGLQETQYF	TGTGCCAGCAGTGGTGGACTTCAAGAGACCCAGTACTTC
TRBD1	TRBV5-1	-	TRBJ1-1	CASSLSGQGTLNTEAFF	TGCGCCAGCAGCTTGTCCGGACAGGGGACATTGAACACTGAAGCTTTCTTT
-	TRBV7-7	few	TRBJ2-5	CASSFGQGLSKETQYF	TGTGCCAGCAGCTTTGGTCAGGGACTCTCTAAAGAGACCCAGTACTTC
TRBD2	TRBV7-9	-	TRBJ2-1	CASSLWEGGPRNEQFF	TGTGCCAGCAGCTTATGGGAGGGAGGGCCCCGAAATGAGCAGTTCTTC
-	TRBV4-1	-	TRBJ2-5	CASSLLLQETQYF	TGCGCCAGCAGCCTCCTTTTGCAAGAGACCCAGTACTTC